The 14 T cell receptor beta chains listed next were all sequenced from one sample in a study of Graves' ophthalmopathy and Graves' hyperthyroidism listed by TCRdb under 2018. The data were produced on an Illumina HiSeq 2000. For repertoire sequencing, the TCR beta CDR3 regions were amplified from RNA transcripts. The first round was an RT-PCR using HTBI primers with the Qiagen OneStep RT-PCR kit, and this first round was followed by a second-round multiplex PCR, then size selection and purification. The public reads were reprocessed in TCRdb via fastp at Q25 and MiXCR, keeping in-frame beta chains. Each entry is one CDR3 protein sequence, shown with its most common DNA and genes. In this sample the table shows around 1,000,000 distinct CDR3 sequences, around a third of which occur a single time. The ten largest clones take up approximately 12% of the sample. The material sequenced was peripheral blood or thyroid tissue (not recorded which). The receptors come from an adult man with Graves' hyperthyroidism.

This rearrangement joins TRBV4-1 to TRBJ2-2; D is ambiguous. The V end lost 1 base, the J end lost 7 bases, and 13 bases lay between the germline ends. The CDR3 extends over 15 amino acids. Germline-derived CDR1 and CDR2 are MGHRA and YSYEKL. In nucleotides, the CDR3 is TGCGCCAGCAGCCAAGTTTTGTCGGGCGTCGGGGAGCTGTTTTTT. It translates to CASSQVLSGVGELFF.

The CDR3 is CASSLYPSNDQPQHF. CDR3 sequence (DNA): TGTGCCAGCAGCTTGTACCCAAGTAACGATCAGCCCCAGCATTTT. The genes are TRBV5-5 and TRBJ1-5; no reliable D call. Trimming removed 1 base from V and 5 bases from J, with 13 bases in between. The germline CDR1 and CDR2 sequences are SGHKS and YYEKEE (reference sequence). The CDR3 has 15 amino acids.

This clonotype was seen ten or more times. The V and J genes are TRBV11-2 and TRBJ2-7, with no clear D. Germline-derived CDR1 and CDR2 are SGHAT and FQNNGV. The CDR3 extends over 13 amino acids. V dropped 2 bases and J dropped 2 bases, with 7 bases sitting between them. The CDR3 is CASSLSVAYEQYF. DNA for the CDR3: TGTGCCAGCAGCTTAAGCGTGGCCTACGAGCAGTACTTC.

Of note for this clonotype: The junction departs from germline at one end; a sequencing error may be responsible. This chain joins TRBV20-1 and TRBJ1-2, with 7 bases aligning to TRBD1. This CDR3 comprises 12 residues. Germline CDR1 reads DFQATT; CDR2 reads SNEGSKA (reference sequence). This CDR3 reads CSATGQDCGYAF. The DNA for the CDR3 is TGCAGTGCTACCGGACAGGACTGTGGCTACGCCTTC.

Turning to this clonotype: It may be a read error: a sequence one base away is much more abundant. J is TRBJ1-2 and V is TRBV24-1, with unresolved D. This CDR3 is 13 amino acids long. From germline, CDR1 is KGHDR and CDR2 SFDVKD. This CDR3 reads CATSDGPAYGCTF. The DNA for the CDR3 is TGTGCCACCAGTGACGGACCGGCGTATGGCTGCACCTTC.

In its sample, this clonotype was seen a few times. J is TRBJ2-2 and V is TRBV13; D may be TRBD1 (6 bases). The CDR3 is 16 amino acids. Germline lookup yields CDR1 PRHDT and CDR2 FYEKMQ (reference sequence). Deletions cut 0 bases from V and 0 bases from J, with 8 bases between. CDR3 sequence: CASSLGQGSNTGELFF. The CDR3 DNA sequence: TGTGCCAGCAGCTTAGGACAGGGCTCGAACACCGGGGAGCTGTTTTTT. Full variable domain (outside the CDR3, taken from reference TRBV13 and TRBJ2-2): AAGVIQSPRHLIKEKRETATLKCYPIPRHDTVYWYQQGPGQDPQFLISFYEKMQSDKGSIPDRFSAQQFSDYHSELNMSSLELGDSALYFCASSLGQGSNTGELFFGEGSRLTVL.

This clonotype has more than one count but fewer than ten. The chain links TRBV28 to TRBJ1-4; 7 nucleotides align to TRBD1. This CDR3 has 14 residues. Germline CDR1 MDHEN, CDR2 SYDVKM. Trimming at V came to 6 bases and at J to 8 bases, leaving 9 bases not matched to a gene. CDR3 residues: CASSRGGAEEKLFF. The CDR3 coding sequence is TGTGCCAGCAGCCGAGGGGGCGCGGAGGAAAAACTGTTTTTT.

The rearrangement joins TRBV15 to TRBJ1-5; the D gene is possibly TRBD1 (5 bases). The CDR3 totals 16 residues. Trimming cost V 3 bases and J 1 base, with 13 bases left between them. In germline, CDR1 is LNHNV, CDR2 YYDKDF (reference sequence). For the CDR3, the DNA is TGTGCCACCAGCAGCGTAGGGGCAGCGAGCAATCAGCCCCAGCATTTT. Protein product: CATSSVGAASNQPQHF.

The genes are TRBV7-9 and TRBJ2-2, with a tentative D call TRBD1 (6 bases). This CDR3 comprises 16 residues. CDR1 is SEHNR and CDR2 is FQNEAQ in the germline V gene (reference sequence). Trimming left V 4 bases short and J 1 base short, with 13 bases between. The CDR3: CASSWDRDKNTGELFF. Here the CDR3 DNA reads TGTGCCAGCAGCTGGGACCGGGACAAGAACACCGGGGAGCTGTTTTTT.

This clonotype was observed at least ten times. The chain links TRBV10-2 to TRBJ2-5; weak D call: TRBD2 (7 bases). This CDR3 has 15 residues. Per germline, CDR1 WSHSY and CDR2 SAAADI. V shed 4 bases and J shed 5 bases, with 17 bases lying between them. This CDR3 is CASSGEGGPWETQYF. DNA for the CDR3: TGCGCCAGCAGTGGTGAGGGGGGGCCGTGGGAGACCCAGTACTTC.

V gene TRBV7-3 combines with J gene TRBJ2-5; TRBD1 agrees at 8 bases. Germline assignment: CDR1 SGHTA and CDR2 FQGTGA. Germline trimming cut 4 bases from V and 2 bases from J; bases unmatched to any gene: 9. The CDR3 is made up of 16 amino acids. For the CDR3, the DNA is TGTGCCAGCAGCTCCCTGGGACAGGCGACGCAAGAGACCCAGTACTTC. As protein: CASSSLGQATQETQYF.

The chain has TRBV4-3 and TRBJ1-5; possible D gene TRBD1, 6 bases. Looked up from germline, CDR1 is LGHNA and CDR2 is YSLEER. The CDR3 loop spans 14 amino acids. V lost 4 bases, J lost 7 bases, and 14 bases lay in between. CDR3 nucleotides: TGCGCCAGCAGCCTACACAGGGACCAACAGCCCCAGCATTTT. This gives the protein CASSLHRDQQPQHF.

V usage is TRBV27 and J usage is TRBJ1-6; D unresolved. This CDR3 spans 14 amino acids. Germline V lookup: CDR1 MNHEY, CDR2 SMNVEV (reference sequence). With 5 bases removed from V and 6 bases from J, the gap between germline ends came to 11 bases. The CDR3 coding sequence is TGTGCCAGCAGTGGTAATATCGGTAATTCACCCCTCCACTTT. It is translated as CASSGNIGNSPLHF.

This clonotype showed up many times. The chain links TRBV5-1 to TRBJ1-4; no reliable D call. Trimming stripped 0 bases from V and 3 bases from J, with 9 bases between. Germline CDR1 is SGHRS and CDR2 is YFSETQ. The CDR3 is made up of 15 amino acids. CDR3 DNA: TGCGCCAGCAGCTTGGTAGCTGGAGCTAATGAAAAACTGTTTTTT. Protein: CASSLVAGANEKLFF.